Below, 19 T cell receptor beta chains from the same sample are listed, as sequenced in a study of shared clonotypes between healthy human individuals. Measured with immunoSEQ multiplex PCR; TCRdb has only the in-frame clones, and not every one. The sample yields 2 million to 2.5 million clones, 90% to 95% seen once. Sequences were obtained from naive CD4+ T cells from PBMCs. Regarding subset: CD45RA+ positively selected. The receptors were gathered from a man between 18 and 29 years old in good health. Some clones in this sample may be carry-over from other donors' samples.

J is TRBJ2-3 and V is TRBV7-3; D may be TRBD1 (5 bases). Germline V gene data show CDR1 as SGHTA and CDR2 as FQGTGA. The V gene lost 5 bases and the J gene lost 4 bases, with 10 bases spanning the gap. This CDR3 has 13 amino acids. For the CDR3, the DNA is TGTGCCAGCAGCCTAGGGGAAGCAGATACGCAGTATTTT. This codes for CASSLGEADTQYF.

The V gene is TRBV29-1, the J gene TRBJ2-1, with D uncertain. The germline V gene has CDR1 SQVTM and CDR2 ANQGSEA. The V and J ends lost 4 bases and 4 bases respectively, with 14 bases between them. The CDR3 runs to 14 residues. CDR3: CSVVGRAKYNEQFF. CDR3 nucleotides: TGCAGCGTTGTTGGAAGGGCTAAGTACAATGAGCAGTTCTTC.

About this clone itself: Within the sample, other DNA sequences also encode this same CDR3. The rearrangement links TRBV10-3 to TRBJ2-3; the D gene is possibly TRBD1 (5 bases). Germline V gives CDR1 ENHRY, CDR2 SYGVKD. The CDR3 runs to 12 residues. Trimming left V 6 bases short and J 6 bases short, with 10 bases between. The CDR3, as DNA: TGTGCCATCAGGGGGTCAGGGGATACGCAGTATTTT. Translating gives CAIRGSGDTQYF.

In nucleotides, the CDR3 is TGTGCCAGCAGTTACTCGGCGGGCCGGGGCGAGCAGTACTTC. Amino acid sequence: CASSYSAGRGEQYF. This chain links TRBV6-5 with TRBJ2-7; the D gene is possibly TRBD2 (5 bases). In germline, CDR1 is MNHEY, CDR2 SVGAGI. Trimming stripped 0 bases from V and 6 bases from J, with 12 bases between. The CDR3 spans 14 residues.

The chain is built from TRBV28 and TRBJ2-7, with TRBD1 identical over 8 bases. The CDR3 spans 15 residues. Germline loops: CDR1 MDHEN, CDR2 SYDVKM. V was pared by 6 bases and J by 5 bases, with 12 bases of the junction left unmatched. The CDR3 reads CASSLPLTGAHEQYF. As DNA, the CDR3 is TGTGCCAGCAGCCTTCCCCTGACAGGGGCCCACGAGCAGTACTTC.

This chain joins TRBV28 and TRBJ2-1; 9 bases agree with TRBD1. Looked up from germline, CDR1 is MDHEN and CDR2 is SYDVKM. The CDR3 has 15 residues. After removal of 2 bases from V and 6 bases from J, the junction contained 5 bases not matched to a gene. The CDR3 DNA is TGTGCCAGCAGTTTAAGCCGACAGGGGGGCAATGAGCAGTTCTTC. Translation: CASSLSRQGGNEQFF.

The rearrangement links TRBV28 to TRBJ2-1; TRBD2 matches at 8 bases. The CDR3 covers 16 residues. V shed 0 bases, J shed 3 bases, and the junction held 4 bases outside the gene matches. Germline V lookup: CDR1 MDHEN, CDR2 SYDVKM. The CDR3 reads CASSLWAGGDYNEQFF. In DNA form, the CDR3 reads TGTGCCAGCAGTTTATGGGCGGGAGGTGACTACAATGAGCAGTTCTTC.

This clone showed up just once. The rearrangement joins TRBV5-1 to TRBJ2-3, with a possible D match to TRBD2 (6 bases). The germline CDR1 and CDR2 sequences are SGHRS and YFSETQ. The CDR3 is made up of 16 amino acids. Trimming shortened V by 4 bases and J by 2 bases, and 17 bases separated the two germline ends. In DNA, the CDR3 is TGCGCCAGCAGCCTCTTAGGAGGGAGTACCACAGATACGCAGTATTTT. Protein: CASSLLGGSTTDTQYF.

The genes are TRBV29-1 and TRBJ1-1; D gene unclear. Germline V CDR1 and CDR2: SQVTM, ANQGSEA. The CDR3 sequence is 11 residues long. Trimming removed 7 bases at V and 1 base at J, with 7 bases between. DNA for the CDR3: TGCAGCGCCTTTTGGAACACTGAAGCTTTCTTT. Amino acid sequence: CSAFWNTEAFF.

The CDR3 DNA follows: TGCGCCAGCAGTGAGTCGTGGGAGGGCAATGAGCAGTTCTTC. Translation: CASSESWEGNEQFF. This chain joins TRBV10-2 and TRBJ2-1; TRBD2 matches at 7 bases. The V segment lost 0 bases and the J segment 6 bases; nucleotides outside the gene matches: 2. Germline V lookup: CDR1 WSHSY, CDR2 SAAADI. The CDR3 has 14 amino acids.

The CDR3 loop reads CASSLDLTQYF. The DNA of the CDR3 is TGTGCCAGCAGCCTGGACCTTACGCAGTATTTT. The chain combines TRBV11-2 with TRBJ2-3; D is unclear. Germline V CDR1 and CDR2: SGHAT, FQNNGV. V shed 5 bases and J shed 8 bases, with 8 bases lying between them. This CDR3 region has 11 residues. Variable domain in full (rest from reference TRBV11-2 and TRBJ2-3): EAGVAQSPRYKIIEKRQSVAFWCNPISGHATLYWYQQILGQGPKLLIQFQNNGVVDDSQLPKDRFSAERLKGVDSTLKIQPAKLEDSAVYLCASSLDLTQYFGPGTRLTVL.

The chain has TRBV28 and TRBJ1-2; the D gene is possibly TRBD1 (6 bases). Trimming took off 6 bases at V and 1 base at J, with 9 bases between the two ends. This CDR3 spans 13 amino acids. From germline, CDR1 is MDHEN and CDR2 SYDVKM. The CDR3 sequence: CASSKDSNYGYTF. CDR3 coding DNA: TGTGCCAGCAGCAAGGACAGTAACTATGGCTACACCTTC.

Concerning this clone itself: The junction and the germline gene differ at one end; a read error may be behind it. The chain carries TRBV27 and TRBJ2-2; either TRBD1 or TRBD2 may fit D (6 bases each). This CDR3 spans 11 amino acids. Per the germline V gene, CDR1 is MNHEY and CDR2 is SMNVEV (reference sequence). The chain's CDR3 is CASSPGGGLFF. CDR3 sequence (DNA): TGTGCCAGCAGTCCCGGAGGGGGGCTGTTTTTT.

As regards this clone: The junction differs from germline at one of its ends, possibly a read error. The chain employs TRBV2 and TRBJ2-4; TRBD2 might be the D (6 bases). The germline gives CDR1 SNHLY, CDR2 FYNNEI. The CDR3 consists of 15 residues. The CDR3 region has the DNA TGTGCCAGCAGTGAAGCCCGGGGAGGCGGGAACATTCAGTATTTC. Its protein product is CASSEARGGGNIQYF.

A word on this clone: The sample holds other DNA sequences that translate to the same CDR3. The chain uses TRBV20-1 and TRBJ2-1; D unresolved. There are 11 residues in the CDR3. Germline CDR1 is DFQATT and CDR2 is SNEGSKA (reference sequence). V dropped 5 bases and J dropped 8 bases, with 10 bases sitting between them. CDR3 DNA sequence: TGCAGTGCTCCCGTTGGGCATGAGCAGTTCTTC. Protein: CSAPVGHEQFF.

The chain employs TRBV11-3 and TRBJ2-6, with no clear D. The germline CDR1 and CDR2 sequences are SGHNT and YENEEA. The V end lost 5 bases, the J end lost 0 bases, and 11 bases lay between the germline ends. The CDR3 runs to 16 residues. CDR3 sequence: CASSPSTDSGANVLTF. Here the CDR3 DNA reads TGTGCCAGCAGCCCCTCAACAGACTCTGGGGCCAACGTCCTGACTTTC.

The rearrangement links TRBV28 to TRBJ2-7; D is unclear. The CDR3 has 15 amino acids. V lost 2 bases, J lost 4 bases, and 15 bases lay in between. Germline V gene data show CDR1 as MDHEN and CDR2 as SYDVKM. CDR3 nucleotides: TGTGCCAGCAGTTTAATAATTGGGCAGGTGTACGAGCAGTACTTC. It specifies CASSLIIGQVYEQYF.

The count of this clone is one. The chain recombines TRBV5-6 with TRBJ2-7; 8 nucleotides agree with TRBD1. This CDR3 has 17 amino acids. Trimming took 4 bases from V and 3 from J; bases not matched to a gene: 15. Germline V gene lookup returns CDR1 SGHDT and CDR2 YYEEEE. The CDR3 sequence is CASSKQGQAVPRYEQYF. As DNA, the CDR3 is TGTGCCAGCAGCAAGCAGGGACAGGCGGTTCCCCGCTACGAGCAGTACTTC.

Turning to this clone: The same CDR3 also results from other DNA sequences found in this sample. V gene TRBV7-2 combines with J gene TRBJ2-2, with D perhaps TRBD1 (7 bases). Germline V gives CDR1 SGHTA, CDR2 FQGNSA. The length of the CDR3 is 15 residues. Trimming pared 2 bases from V and 5 bases from J, leaving 12 bases between. In DNA form, the CDR3 reads TGTGCCAGCAGCTTAAGGCAGGGGGGTACCGGGGAGCTGTTTTTT. This translates into CASSLRQGGTGELFF. Complete variable domain (other parts from reference TRBV7-2 and TRBJ2-2): GAGVSQSPSNKVTEKGKDVELRCDPISGHTALYWYRQSLGQGLEFLIYFQGNSAPDKSGLPSDRFSAERTGGSVSTLTIQRTQQEDSAVYLCASSLRQGGTGELFFGEGSRLTVL.